This is a list of T cell receptor beta chains from one sample in a study of blood T cell repertoires in COVID-19. The data were produced by immunoSEQ multiplex PCR, yet TCRdb's version contains in-frame clones alone and is incomplete. The repertoire holds fewer than 250,000 clones, with approximately 81% as singletons. Sequencing was carried out using peripheral blood. The receptors here all came from a woman aged 80 or over with COVID-19, enrolled during active disease. Each CDR3 is given with its conserved first and last residue. D genes are given only for firm matches. Clone size is stated in some rows and not others, as once, few, many or a class when expanded.

NA	NA	12	TRBJ1-1	TRBV5-1	TGCGCCAGCTCAGGGTACGACACTGAAGCTTTCTTT	CASSGYDTEAFF
NA	NA	13	TRBJ2-2	TRBV6-2/TRBV6-3	TGTGCCAGCAGCCGAGAGGGAATCGGGGAGCTGTTTTTT	CASSREGIGELFF
TRBD2	NA	14	TRBJ2-3	TRBV14	TGTGCCAGCAGCCAGGACCCGGGACTAGCGGGGCTGTATTTT	CASSQDPGLAGLYF
TRBD1	NA	14	TRBJ2-7	TRBV6-2/TRBV6-3	TGTGCCAGCAGTTGGGACAGGGTAACCTACGAGCAGTACTTC	CASSWDRVTYEQYF
TRBD1	NA	15	TRBJ2-3	TRBV6-5	TGTGCCAGCAAAACTAGACAGGGGGTCACAGATACGCAGTATTTT	CASKTRQGVTDTQYF
TRBD1	NA	16	TRBJ1-1	TRBV5-8	TGTGCCAGCAGCTTCCGATCGACAGGGGGAAACACTGAAGCTTTCTTT	CASSFRSTGGNTEAFF
NA	NA	13	TRBJ1-1	TRBV18	TGTGCCAGCTCACCGGCTGGGAACACTGAAGCTTTCTTT	CASSPAGNTEAFF
NA	NA	15	TRBJ1-5	TRBV4-1	TGCGCCAGCAGCCAAGATACCAGGGTGGGTCAGCCCCAGCATTTT	CASSQDTRVGQPQHF
NA	NA	13	TRBJ1-2	TRBV2	TGTGCCAGCAGTGAAAGGAACAGCCATCAGCACACCTTC	CASSERNSHQHTF
NA	few	14	TRBJ1-5	TRBV7-2	TGTGCCAGCAGCTTTCCAGGGAGCAATCAGCCCCAGCATTTT	CASSFPGSNQPQHF
TRBD1	NA	14	TRBJ1-1	TRBV19	TGTGCCAGTAGTCCCGGACAGGGAAACACTGAAGCTTTCTTT	CASSPGQGNTEAFF
TRBD2	NA	16	TRBJ2-7	TRBV18	TGTGCCAGCTCGCCCAGGTCTAGCGGGGGGGCGTACGAGCAGTACTTC	CASSPRSSGGAYEQYF
NA	NA	14	TRBJ2-7	TRBV2	TGTGCCAGCAGTGTACAGGTGGGGCCTTACGAGCAGTACTTC	CASSVQVGPYEQYF
TRBD1	few	14	TRBJ1-2	TRBV18	TGTGCCAGCTCACCGAGCAGGGGGGACTATGGCTACACCTTC	CASSPSRGDYGYTF
TRBD1	NA	16	TRBJ1-3	TRBV9	TGTGCCAGCAGCGCAGGACAGGGGGTCTCTGGAAACACCATATATTTT	CASSAGQGVSGNTIYF
TRBD1	NA	14	TRBJ2-2	TRBV5-1	TGCGCCAGCAGCCACGGGACAGGGGGCGGGGAGCTGTTTTTT	CASSHGTGGGELFF
NA	NA	14	TRBJ2-4	TRBV6-5	TGTGCCAGCATCGCGGGGGCCTTGGGGGCAATTCAGTACTTC	CASIAGALGAIQYF
NA	few	15	TRBJ2-5	TRBV16	TGTGCCAGCAGCCAAGGTGACAGTTCCCAAGAGACCCAGTACTTC	CASSQGDSSQETQYF
TRBD1	NA	12	TRBJ1-2	TRBV3-1/TRBV3-2	TGTGCCAGCAGCCCAGGGGGTCGTGGCTACACCTTC	CASSPGGRGYTF
TRBD2	NA	16	TRBJ2-1	TRBV4-2	TGTGCCAGCAGCCAAGATTCCAGCGGGGGGGCCGATGAGCAGTTCTTC	CASSQDSSGGADEQFF
TRBD1	NA	15	TRBJ2-3	TRBV19	TGTGCCTGTAAAGGAAAGGCAGGGGGTAGGGGTACGCAGTATTTT	CACKGKAGGRGTQYF
NA	NA	13	TRBJ1-1	TRBV4-2	TGTGCCAGCAGCCAAGATAGGTACAGTGAAGCTTTCTTT	CASSQDRYSEAFF